Below are 17 T cell receptor beta chains sequenced from a single sample in a study of shared clonotypes between healthy human individuals. This table comes from immunoSEQ multiplex PCR, and its TCRdb copy is limited to in-frame clones, with some not included. Altogether about 2,200,000 clones are present, around 93% being singletons, with the ten largest covering 1.5% to 2%. CD8 cells regarded as naive lacked CD45RO, were positively chosen for CCR7, and omitted terminally differentiated effector memory CD45RA+ cells. Sequenced material: naive CD8+ T cells from PBMCs. These receptors were taken from a man younger than 35 in good health. Some clones in this sample may be carry-over from other donors' samples.

On this clone itself: Distinct nucleotide sequences in the sample also encode this CDR3. The V call is TRBV11-2, the J call TRBJ2-7; unclear D gene. V lost 1 base and J lost 3, with 4 bases in between. CDR1 and CDR2 (germline): SGHAT, FQNNGV. The CDR3 loop spans 12 amino acids. CDR3: CASSLAVYEQYF. Here the CDR3 DNA reads TGTGCCAGCAGCTTAGCTGTCTACGAGCAGTACTTC.

The chain joins TRBV5-1 to TRBJ1-3; TRBD1 matches 9 bases. Looked up from germline, CDR1 is SGHRS and CDR2 is YFSETQ. The trim removed 4 bases at V and 0 bases at J, leaving 8 bases unmatched. The CDR3 is made up of 17 amino acids. DNA for the CDR3: TGCGCCAGCAGCCCCCGACAGGGGGTTAGCTCTGGAAACACCATATATTTT. As protein: CASSPRQGVSSGNTIYF. Drawing the rest from reference TRBV5-1 and TRBJ1-3, the complete variable domain is KAGVTQTPRYLIKTRGQQVTLSCSPISGHRSVSWYQQTPGQGLQFLFEYFSETQRNKGNFPGRFSGRQFSNSRSEMNVSTLELGDSALYLCASSPRQGVSSGNTIYFGEGSWLTVV.

The rearrangement links TRBV9 to TRBJ1-3, with no clear D. CDR3 length: 17 residues. Trimming took off 3 bases at V and 2 bases at J, with 18 bases between the two ends. Germline CDR1 is SGDLS and CDR2 is YYNGEE. The DNA of the CDR3 is TGTGCCAGCAGCGCCCGGACGGATTTGGACCCTGGAAACACCATATATTTT. It yields the protein CASSARTDLDPGNTIYF.

On this clone itself: This CDR3 is also generated by other DNA sequences in the sample. The chain has TRBV11-2 and TRBJ2-1; 9 nucleotides line up with TRBD2. Per germline, CDR1 SGHAT and CDR2 FQNNGV. The CDR3 runs 16 residues. V lost 1 base and J lost 2; bases outside the gene matches: 3. DNA of the CDR3: TGTGCCAGCAGCTTAGGGCTAGCGGGAACCTACAATGAGCAGTTCTTC. The encoded protein is CASSLGLAGTYNEQFF. Filled out from reference TRBV11-2 and TRBJ2-1, the complete variable domain reads EAGVAQSPRYKIIEKRQSVAFWCNPISGHATLYWYQQILGQGPKLLIQFQNNGVVDDSQLPKDRFSAERLKGVDSTLKIQPAKLEDSAVYLCASSLGLAGTYNEQFFGPGTRLTVL.

The chain uses TRBV28 and TRBJ1-1; 7 nucleotides match TRBD1. The CDR3 is made up of 17 amino acids. V was pared by 5 bases and J by 5 bases, with 17 bases of the junction left unmatched. Germline assignment: CDR1 MDHEN and CDR2 SYDVKM. The CDR3 loop is CASSPRRHRGGETEAFF. The CDR3 nucleotides read TGTGCCAGCAGTCCGAGGCGTCACAGGGGAGGAGAAACTGAAGCTTTCTTT.

This sequence joins TRBV28 and TRBJ1-1; maybe TRBD1 (6 bases). This CDR3 spans 14 amino acids. V shed 2 bases and J shed 6 bases, with 13 bases lying between them. Germline V CDR1 and CDR2: MDHEN, SYDVKM. For the CDR3, the DNA is TGTGCCAGCAGTTTAACAGGGTATGCGCCTGAAGCTTTCTTT. This sequence encodes CASSLTGYAPEAFF. Variable domain in full (rest from reference TRBV28 and TRBJ1-1): DVKVTQSSRYLVKRTGEKVFLECVQDMDHENMFWYRQDPGLGLRLIYFSYDVKMKEKGDIPEGYSVSREKKERFSLILESASTNQTSMYLCASSLTGYAPEAFFGQGTRLTVV.

The rearrangement links TRBV10-3 to TRBJ1-1; TRBD1 aligns across 8 bases. The CDR3 has 18 amino acids. V was pared by 3 bases and J by 1 base, with 13 bases of the junction left unmatched. CDR1 is ENHRY, CDR2 SYGVKD, per germline. This CDR3 is CAISDGFRDRSTNTEAFF. In nucleotides, the CDR3 is TGTGCCATCAGTGATGGATTCCGGGACAGGAGTACGAACACTGAAGCTTTCTTT.

The chain recombines TRBV5-4 with TRBJ1-2; 10 bases agree with TRBD1. CDR1 SGHNT and CDR2 YYREEE come from the germline V gene (reference sequence). The junction had 3 bases not matched to a gene; V was cut back by 4 bases and J by 6 bases. The CDR3 runs 13 residues. The CDR3 sequence is CASSVTGGHGYTF. The CDR3, as DNA: TGTGCCAGCAGCGTGACAGGGGGCCATGGCTACACCTTC.

Worth noting for this clone: In the same sample, other DNA sequences code for this CDR3. The chain carries TRBV5-1 and TRBJ2-1; 11 bases match TRBD2. J gave up 4 bases and V 1 base, and 1 base lay outside the gene matches. The CDR3 loop spans 15 amino acids. The germline CDR1 and CDR2 sequences are SGHRS and YFSETQ. This CDR3 is CASSLLAGGYNEQFF. The CDR3 nucleotides are TGCGCCAGCAGCTTGCTAGCGGGAGGTTACAATGAGCAGTTCTTC.

The rearrangement joins TRBV27 to TRBJ2-3; no clear D gene. There are 13 residues in the CDR3. Trimming shortened V by 3 bases and J by 4 bases, and 8 bases separated the two germline ends. CDR1 and CDR2 (germline): MNHEY, SMNVEV (reference sequence). The CDR3 loop is CASSFQTSDTQYF. CDR3 nucleotide sequence: TGTGCCAGCAGTTTCCAAACGTCAGATACGCAGTATTTT.

Concerning this clone: At the DNA level, this CDR3 is encoded by other sequences in the same sample as well. The gene calls are TRBV27 and TRBJ1-1, with D uncertain. CDR1 MNHEY and CDR2 SMNVEV come from the germline V gene (reference sequence). The length of the CDR3 is 13 residues. The V gene lost 1 base and the J gene lost 0 bases, with 3 bases spanning the gap. CDR3 residues: CASSLFVNTEAFF. The CDR3 DNA reads as TGTGCCAGCAGTTTATTTGTGAACACTGAAGCTTTCTTT.

Of note for this clone: The sample holds other DNA sequences that translate to the same CDR3. The V and J genes are TRBV29-1 and TRBJ1-2; no firm D call. The V end was cut by 3 bases, the J end by 4 bases, with 3 bases between. The germline CDR1 and CDR2 sequences are SQVTM and ANQGSEA. This CDR3 comprises 10 residues. The CDR3 is CSVDSYGYTF. In DNA form, the CDR3 reads TGCAGCGTTGATAGCTATGGCTACACCTTC.

Concerning this clone itself: Other DNA sequences in the sample encode the same CDR3. The chain joins TRBV19 to TRBJ2-1; no clear D gene. The CDR3 has 13 residues. The germline V gene has CDR1 LNHDA and CDR2 SQIVND (reference sequence). Trimming left V 5 bases short and J 4 bases short, with 9 bases between. CDR3 DNA sequence: TGTGCCAGTAGTTCTGGGTCGTACAATGAGCAGTTCTTC. Its protein product is CASSSGSYNEQFF.

The gene calls are TRBV30 and TRBJ2-7, with a weak D call TRBD1 (5 bases). Germline V gene data show CDR1 as GTSNPN and CDR2 as SVGIG (reference sequence). Trimming removed 3 bases from V and 3 bases from J, with 12 bases in between. There are 13 residues in the CDR3. CDR3 nucleotides: TGTGCCTGGAGAGGGCAGGGAATCTACGAGCAGTACTTC. Amino acid sequence: CAWRGQGIYEQYF. Full variable domain (missing parts from reference TRBV30 and TRBJ2-7): SQTIHQWPATLVQPVGSPLSLECTVEGTSNPNLYWYRQAAGRGLQLLFYSVGIGQISSEVPQNLSASRPQDRQFILSSKKLLLSDSGFYLCAWRGQGIYEQYFGPGTRLTVT.

The rearrangement links TRBV28 to TRBJ2-1, with D possibly matching TRBD1 (6 bases). The CDR3 sequence is 14 residues long. Germline V gene lookup returns CDR1 MDHEN and CDR2 SYDVKM. The V gene lost 2 bases and the J gene lost 2 bases, with 7 bases spanning the gap. The CDR3 bases are TGTGCCAGCAGTTTACAGGGGACCTACAATGAGCAGTTCTTC. Its translation: CASSLQGTYNEQFF. Looking up the rest from reference TRBV28 and TRBJ2-1 gives the full variable domain: DVKVTQSSRYLVKRTGEKVFLECVQDMDHENMFWYRQDPGLGLRLIYFSYDVKMKEKGDIPEGYSVSREKKERFSLILESASTNQTSMYLCASSLQGTYNEQFFGPGTRLTVL.

The chain recombines TRBV29-1 with TRBJ1-1; TRBD1 might be the D (5 bases). The germline V gene encodes CDR1 SQVTM and CDR2 ANQGSEA. The CDR3 contains 13 residues. Trimming pared 5 bases from V and 5 bases from J, leaving 15 bases between. CDR3 nucleotides: TGCAGCGTTAGGGGAGGTATAGGGACTGAAGCTTTCTTT. Its protein product is CSVRGGIGTEAFF.

The gene calls are TRBV6-5 and TRBJ2-2; the D call may be TRBD1 or TRBD2 (5 bases each). The germline CDR1 and CDR2 sequences are MNHEY and SVGAGI. The CDR3 is 15 residues long. Trimming cost V 6 bases and J 3 bases, with 14 bases left between them. The CDR3: CASRIRDGDTGELFF. The CDR3 DNA follows: TGTGCCAGCAGGATCCGGGACGGGGACACCGGGGAGCTGTTTTTT.